This TCR beta chain was retrieved from a study of T cells in Graves' hyperthyroidism and ophthalmopathy. Study at large: At the time of initial diagnosis and before any treatment, peripheral blood was collected. Study-wide findings and caveats: The model made its ophthalmopathy prediction, and onset followed a median approximately six months later.

CDR1 and CDR2 (germline): MGHRA, YSYEKL. The V end was cut by 1 base, the J end by 3 bases, with 10 bases between. The length of the CDR3 is 15 residues. RNA transcripts served as the template for amplifying TCR beta CDR3 regions. The TCR CDR3 first-round RT-PCR relied on the HTBI primer set. TCRdb called the multiplex PCR reads again in MiXCR, with one record for every CDR3 protein. The repertoire consists of a few hundred thousand distinct CDR3 sequences, with 14% to 15% occurring once and the leading ten covering approximately 32%. This clonotype turned up a few times. Its antigen is undetermined. Calling Graves' hyperthyroidism stable meant ophthalmopathy did not progress within 18 months.

What was sequenced was blood. V gene TRBV4-1 combines with J gene TRBJ1-5; D remains ambiguous. This sequence was found in a woman in her thirties with Graves' hyperthyroidism. DNA for the CDR3: TGCGCCAGCAGCCAAGGAGTACAGCACAATCAGCCCCAGCATTTT. Translated: CASSQGVQHNQPQHF.